The 21 T cell receptor beta chains presented below share a single source sample, sequenced in a study of shared T cell receptors in the human thymus (TCRdb year 2021). Libraries were made using the immunoSEQ multiplex PCR assay. Sourced from immuneACCESS, this table was stored by TCRdb with only in-frame sequences that have V and J called. A share of the clones is absent; for the studies checked, an unresolved V gene accounts for under half, and the remainder has no known explanation. This sample holds about 380,000 clones; about 95% were observed only once. The ten largest clones represent 0.015% to 0.025% of the sample. Sequencing input: thymocytes. The receptors here all came from a human donor.

The table lists this clone with a count of one. The chain recombines TRBV6-5 with TRBJ2-5; D is unresolved. This CDR3 has 9 amino acids. Germline lookup yields CDR1 MNHEY and CDR2 SVGAGI. V lost 8 bases and J lost 5, with 3 bases in between. The CDR3 nucleotides are TGTGCCAGCCTTGAGACCCAGTACTTC. Protein product: CASLETQYF.

The gene calls are TRBV6-1 and TRBJ2-5, with D possibly TRBD2 on 6 matching bases. Per the germline V gene, CDR1 is MNHNS and CDR2 is SASEGT. V lost 6 bases and J 1 base, leaving 12 bases between the germline ends. CDR3 length equals 14 residues. For the CDR3, the DNA is TGTGCCAGCAGGACCGGGAGCCCCCAAGAGACCCAGTACTTC. This codes for CASRTGSPQETQYF.

This sequence joins TRBV27 and TRBJ1-4; D is unresolved. This CDR3 is built from 12 residues. CDR1 is MNHEY and CDR2 is SMNVEV in the germline V gene (reference sequence). Trimming shortened V by 2 bases and J by 6 bases, and 4 bases separated the two germline ends. The CDR3 DNA reads TGTGCCAGCAGTTTAACCCATGAAAAACTGTTTTTT. Protein: CASSLTHEKLFF.

This clone was found once. The chain joins TRBV9 to TRBJ1-2; D perhaps matches TRBD1 (5 bases). CDR1 and CDR2 from the germline V gene are SGDLS and YYNGEE. The CDR3 contains 14 residues. The CDR3 nucleotides are TGTCCGGGCGGGGACGCCTCAGCTAACTATGGCTACACCTTC. Translation: CPGGDASANYGYTF.

This clone was seen once. The CDR3 here is CASSLGPNHIYEQYF. CDR3 in DNA: TGTGCCAGCAGCTTAGGGCCGAACCACATCTACGAGCAGTACTTC. The rearrangement links TRBV11-2 to TRBJ2-7; D remains ambiguous. The CDR3 consists of 15 residues. V lost 1 base and J lost 3, with 13 bases in between. Germline-derived CDR1 and CDR2 are SGHAT and FQNNGV.

The genes are TRBV28 and TRBJ2-5; D is uncertain. Germline values: CDR1 MDHEN, CDR2 SYDVKM. Trimming shortened V by 6 bases and J by 9 bases, and 17 bases separated the two germline ends. The CDR3 has 13 residues. CDR3 in amino acids: CASSSPLPPAQYF. CDR3 in DNA: TGTGCCAGCAGCTCCCCCCTACCCCCCGCCCAGTACTTC.

V is TRBV5-1 and J is TRBJ1-2, with D possibly being TRBD1 (5 bases). The CDR3 spans 14 residues. In germline, CDR1 is SGHRS, CDR2 YFSETQ. With 2 bases removed from V and 2 bases from J, the gap between germline ends came to 10 bases. CDR3 nucleotide sequence: TGCGCCAGCAGCTTTCAGGGAGGGAACTATGGCTACACCTTC. Translating it yields CASSFQGGNYGYTF.

DNA for the CDR3: TGTGCCAGCAGCCCCATTAAGGGTCGAACTTTCTACGAGCAGTACTTC. Its translation is CASSPIKGRTFYEQYF. V usage is TRBV11-2 and J usage is TRBJ2-7; D not resolved. The V and J ends lost 5 bases and 3 bases respectively, with 20 bases between them. Germline-derived CDR1 and CDR2 are SGHAT and FQNNGV. The CDR3 contains 16 residues.

V and J are TRBV7-2 and TRBJ1-2, with D perhaps matching TRBD1 (6 bases). CDR3 length: 16 residues. Germline V gene sequence: CDR1 SGHTA, CDR2 FQGNSA. Trimming cost V 5 bases and J 3 bases, with 19 bases left between them. The CDR3 protein is CASSMGGFPGDYGYTF. The CDR3 region has the DNA TGTGCCAGCAGCATGGGGGGGTTCCCAGGGGACTATGGCTACACCTTC.

CDR3 nucleotides: TGTGCCAGCAGCCAACCTAAACCACAGGGGAGCCTAAAGAACACTGAAGCTTTCTTT. Residues: CASSQPKPQGSLKNTEAFF. The V and J genes are TRBV4-2 and TRBJ1-1; TRBD1 matches at 7 bases. This CDR3 region has 19 residues. Trimming cost V 2 bases and J 1 base; bases outside gene matches: 16. The germline V gene encodes CDR1 LGHNA and CDR2 YNFKEQ.

The chain is built from TRBV5-1 and TRBJ2-2, with D unresolved. CDR3 length equals 14 residues. V was pared by 0 bases and J by 2 bases, with 5 bases between. Looked up from germline, CDR1 is SGHRS and CDR2 is YFSETQ. The CDR3 nucleotides are TGCGCCAGCAGCTTGGTTGGCAACACCGGGGAGCTGTTTTTT. Protein product: CASSLVGNTGELFF. Variable domain in full (rest from reference TRBV5-1 and TRBJ2-2): KAGVTQTPRYLIKTRGQQVTLSCSPISGHRSVSWYQQTPGQGLQFLFEYFSETQRNKGNFPGRFSGRQFSNSRSEMNVSTLELGDSALYLCASSLVGNTGELFFGEGSRLTVL.

The CDR3 region has the DNA TGTGCCAGTAGTTGCCCGACTAGCGGGTTAGGAGAGACCCAGTACTTC. Translating it yields CASSCPTSGLGETQYF. The J gene is TRBJ2-5, the V gene TRBV19; 10 bases align to TRBD2. Losses at the gene ends were 5 bases for V and 4 bases for J; bases not matched to a gene: 10. The germline V gene encodes CDR1 LNHDA and CDR2 SQIVND (reference sequence). The CDR3 runs to 16 residues.

The V call is TRBV29-1, the J call TRBJ1-1, with no clear D. The CDR3 loop spans 11 amino acids. Trimming took off 4 bases at V and 6 bases at J, with 9 bases between the two ends. Germline V gene data show CDR1 as SQVTM and CDR2 as ANQGSEA. The CDR3 bases are TGCAGCGTTGTAGTTGGACCTGAAGCTTTCTTT. This translates into CSVVVGPEAFF. The full variable domain, completed using reference TRBV29-1 and TRBJ1-1, is SAVISQKPSRDICQRGTSLTIQCQVDSQVTMMFWYRQQPGQSLTLIATANQGSEATYESGFVIDKFPISRPNLTFSTLTVSNMSPEDSSIYLCSVVVGPEAFFGQGTRLTVV.

The rearrangement links TRBV29-1 to TRBJ2-7; D is unresolved. Germline V lookup: CDR1 SQVTM, CDR2 ANQGSEA. This CDR3 spans 13 amino acids. V shed 2 bases and J shed 0 bases, with 8 bases lying between them. The CDR3 DNA reads TGCAGCGTTGAATTGGGGTTCTCCTACGAGCAGTACTTC. Residues: CSVELGFSYEQYF.

The chain is built from TRBV7-9 and TRBJ2-4, with D perhaps assigned TRBD1 or TRBD2 (6 bases each). The CDR3 totals 14 residues. V dropped 2 bases and J dropped 6 bases, with 11 bases sitting between them. Germline lookup yields CDR1 SEHNR and CDR2 FQNEAQ (reference sequence). Written as DNA, the CDR3 is TGTGCCAGCAGCTTACTCAGGGGAGGAAACATTCAGTACTTC. The encoded protein is CASSLLRGGNIQYF.

V gene TRBV18 combines with J gene TRBJ2-7; TRBD2 matches 8 bases. Germline V gene lookup returns CDR1 KGHSH and CDR2 LQKENI. Trimming removed 6 bases from V and 1 base from J; junction bases left unmatched: 8. This CDR3 contains 15 residues. This CDR3 reads CASSPFSGTSYEQYF. DNA of the CDR3: TGTGCCAGCTCCCCATTTAGCGGGACTTCCTACGAGCAGTACTTC.

The chain is built from TRBV29-1 and TRBJ1-5; tentatively, D is TRBD1 (6 bases). The CDR3 has 13 residues. V was pared by 4 bases and J by 3 bases, with 10 bases between. Germline V lookup: CDR1 SQVTM, CDR2 ANQGSEA. CDR3 amino acids: CSVATGPNQPQHF. The DNA for the CDR3 is TGCAGCGTTGCTACAGGGCCCAATCAGCCCCAGCATTTT.

Here the CDR3 DNA reads TGCGCCAGCAGCCAAGGACGCAGGAATGCTACGAACACCGGGGAGCTGTTTTTT. This encodes CASSQGRRNATNTGELFF. V and J are TRBV4-1 and TRBJ2-2; no firm D call. Germline V gene data show CDR1 as MGHRA and CDR2 as YSYEKL. The CDR3 extends over 18 amino acids. The V gene lost 1 base and the J gene lost 0 bases, with 15 bases spanning the gap.

The chain employs TRBV19 and TRBJ2-5, with TRBD1 matching over 9 bases. Germline CDR1 and CDR2: LNHDA and SQIVND (reference sequence). Trimming at V came to 6 bases and at J to 7 bases, leaving 15 bases not matched to a gene. The CDR3 extends over 16 amino acids. The CDR3 region is CASRSHPDRGGGTQYF. The CDR3 DNA reads TGTGCCAGTAGGAGCCACCCGGACAGGGGTGGGGGGACCCAGTACTTC.

This rearrangement joins TRBV28 to TRBJ1-1; D ambiguous. V was trimmed by 4 bases and J by 1 base, leaving 10 bases between them. The CDR3 runs 14 residues. Germline CDR1 MDHEN, CDR2 SYDVKM. The CDR3 DNA reads TGTGCCAGCAGTTCGCCTAATGGGAACACTGAAGCTTTCTTT. Amino acid sequence: CASSSPNGNTEAFF.

The V and J genes are TRBV7-9 and TRBJ2-1; D call uncertain. Germline CDR1 and CDR2: SEHNR and FQNEAQ (reference sequence). The V and J ends lost 2 bases and 0 bases respectively, with 14 bases between them. The CDR3 extends over 17 amino acids. The CDR3 DNA reads TGTGCCAGCAGCTTACTATCTCGGCGGAGCTCCTACAATGAGCAGTTCTTC. It codes for CASSLLSRRSSYNEQFF.